The sequence of this T cell receptor beta chain was determined in a study of radiotherapy plus CTLA-4 blockade in lung cancer. General observations from the study: Clones of tumor-derived TCRs expanded in blood after radiotherapy plus ipilimumab.

About this clone itself: The antigen is unknown.

Trimming took 0 bases from V and 3 from J, leaving 7 bases between them. The germline CDR1 and CDR2 sequences are MNHEY and SMNVEV (reference sequence). The CDR3 consists of 14 residues. Data came from immunoSEQ multiplex PCR; TCRdb stores just in-frame clones and leaves some out. The table lists approximately 78,000 clones, roughly 75% of them singletons, with around 7% in the top ten. The chain couples TRBV27 to TRBJ2-3; no reliable D call. This receptor was taken from a human donor with non-small cell lung cancer who had a complete response to radiotherapy plus ipilimumab. The sequencing here drew on peripheral blood, taken from a patient treated with radiotherapy plus ipilimumab. The CDR3 coding sequence is TGTGCCAGCAGTTTATCGGCCCAGACAGATACGCAGTATTTT. This codes for CASSLSAQTDTQYF.